The 27 T cell receptor beta chains below come from one sample, sequenced in a study of T cells after yellow fever vaccination. TCRdb re-called the 5' RACE reads with MiXCR, one entry per CDR3 protein. The profile shows hundreds of thousands of distinct CDR3 sequences, approximately 13% of them singletons. The material was PBMCs, obtained on the day of the yellow fever booster vaccination. Receptor source: a man younger than 40 who received the YFV17D yellow fever vaccine.

This clonotype was seen more than once but under ten times. The genes are TRBV7-8 and TRBJ1-5, with a possible D match to TRBD1 (5 bases). Germline V gene sequence: CDR1 SGHVS, CDR2 FQNEAQ. The CDR3 loop spans 14 amino acids. Trimming stripped 2 bases from V and 6 bases from J, with 11 bases between. The DNA of the CDR3 is TGTGCCAGCAGCTTATTGGGGGAGGGTCAGCCCCAGCATTTT. It is translated as CASSLLGEGQPQHF.

Only a few counts were recorded for this clonotype. The chain has TRBV11-2 and TRBJ2-1; 8 bases align to TRBD2. In germline, CDR1 is SGHAT, CDR2 FQNNGV. V gave up 5 bases and J gave up 8 bases; unmatched junction bases: 11. The CDR3 loop spans 15 amino acids. The CDR3 nucleotides read TGTGCCAGCAGCCTCGGACTAGCCCTGAGGGATGAGCAGTTCTTC. Its protein is CASSLGLALRDEQFF. The full variable domain, rest sourced from reference TRBV11-2 and TRBJ2-1, is EAGVAQSPRYKIIEKRQSVAFWCNPISGHATLYWYQQILGQGPKLLIQFQNNGVVDDSQLPKDRFSAERLKGVDSTLKIQPAKLEDSAVYLCASSLGLALRDEQFFGPGTRLTVL.

This clonotype was recorded a few times. V and J are TRBV27 and TRBJ2-7; TRBD2 aligns across 8 bases. Trimming at V came to 6 bases and at J to 0 bases, leaving 7 bases not matched to a gene. This CDR3 has 15 amino acids. Germline V CDR1 and CDR2: MNHEY, SMNVEV (reference sequence). DNA for the CDR3: TGTGCCAGCAGAACTGTTAGCGGGAACTCCTACGAGCAGTACTTC. Protein: CASRTVSGNSYEQYF.

The chain recombines TRBV12-3 or TRBV12-4 with TRBJ1-4; D remains ambiguous. The CDR3 is 14 residues long. Deletions cut 6 bases from V and 5 bases from J, with 13 bases between. Here the CDR3 reads CASSAGVSNEKLFF. Written as DNA, the CDR3 is TGTGCCAGCAGCGCTGGGGTGTCGAATGAAAAACTGTTTTTT.

The rearrangement links TRBV20-1 to TRBJ2-7; possibly TRBD2 for D (5 bases). Germline V gene sequence: CDR1 DFQATT, CDR2 SNEGSKA (reference sequence). Trimming took off 0 bases at V and 7 bases at J, with 16 bases between the two ends. The CDR3 totals 14 residues. CDR3 in amino acids: CSARDPLLWREQYF. The CDR3 DNA is TGCAGTGCTAGAGATCCACTGCTGTGGAGGGAGCAGTACTTC.

The chain links TRBV18 to TRBJ2-3; no clear D. The V and J ends lost 3 bases and 7 bases respectively, with 8 bases between them. This CDR3 has 12 amino acids. The germline V gene encodes CDR1 KGHSH and CDR2 LQKENI. The CDR3 protein is CASSPEQNTQYF. In DNA, the CDR3 is TGTGCCAGCTCACCGGAACAGAATACGCAGTATTTT.

The chain has TRBV20-1 and TRBJ2-1; D may correspond to TRBD1 or TRBD2 (5 bases each). V lost 1 base and J lost 4, with 11 bases in between. The CDR3 totals 14 residues. Germline CDR1 is DFQATT and CDR2 is SNEGSKA (reference sequence). In DNA form, the CDR3 reads TGCAGTGCTAGAGGAGAGGGGCCATACAATGAGCAGTTCTTC. Translation gives CSARGEGPYNEQFF.

The chain carries TRBV10-3 and TRBJ1-1; TRBD1 might be the D (6 bases). This CDR3 region has 14 residues. Trimming left V 2 bases short and J 2 bases short, with 9 bases between. Germline V lookup: CDR1 ENHRY, CDR2 SYGVKD. The DNA of the CDR3 is TGTGCCATCAGTGAGGTTGGGGGCAACACTGAAGCTTTCTTT. Its translation is CAISEVGGNTEAFF.

The CDR3 DNA reads as TGCAGCCTCAGGGGGTCGGGAGGTGGCTACACCTTC. Translating it yields CSLRGSGGGYTF. This chain connects TRBV29-1 to TRBJ1-2; 7 nucleotides match TRBD1. V lost 8 bases to trimming and J lost 7 bases; unmatched junction nucleotides: 10. Germline-derived CDR1 and CDR2 are SQVTM and ANQGSEA. The CDR3 spans 12 residues.

This clonotype came up a few times. The V gene is TRBV7-9, the J gene TRBJ1-1, with TRBD1 as a possible D gene (5 bases). Germline values: CDR1 SEHNR, CDR2 FQNEAQ (reference sequence). V lost 10 bases and J lost 4, with 16 bases in between. This CDR3 comprises 13 residues. Written as DNA, the CDR3 is TGTGCCACTGACAGCCCGGTGGGCACTGAAGCTTTCTTT. Its translation: CATDSPVGTEAFF.

This clonotype came up a few times. This rearrangement joins TRBV7-9 to TRBJ2-1, with 9 bases identical to TRBD1. The CDR3 totals 15 residues. Germline V gene lookup returns CDR1 SEHNR and CDR2 FQNEAQ (reference sequence). With V trimmed by 5 bases and J by 6 bases, 8 bases remained unmatched. In DNA, the CDR3 is TGTGCCAGCAGCACCATACAGGGGGCGTTCAATGAGCAGTTCTTC. Translated, it gives CASSTIQGAFNEQFF.

This clonotype was seen only a few times. The V call is TRBV4-3, the J call TRBJ1-6, with 9 positions matching TRBD1. The CDR3 has 16 amino acids. Unmatched junction bases numbered 5, after V lost 0 bases and J lost 8 bases. The germline V gene encodes CDR1 LGHNA and CDR2 YSLEER. CDR3 loop: CASSQDPGQGYSPLHF. CDR3 nucleotides: TGCGCCAGCAGCCAAGATCCGGGACAGGGTTATTCACCCCTCCACTTT.

This clonotype was detected only a few times. At one end, the junction sequence differs from germline, possibly due to a read error. This sequence joins TRBV15 and TRBJ2-1; 10 bases are a match to TRBD2. Germline CDR1 and CDR2: LNHNV and YYDKDF (reference sequence). The CDR3 is made up of 15 amino acids. The CDR3 bases are TGTGCCACCAGCAGAGTTCAAACAGCGGGAGGGCCGGTGGAATTC. Its protein is CATSRVQTAGGPVEF.

The genes are TRBV6-5 and TRBJ2-3, with a weak D call TRBD2 (7 bases). Trimming removed 3 bases at V and 0 bases at J, with 19 bases between. Germline V gives CDR1 MNHEY, CDR2 SVGAGI. The CDR3 is 18 residues long. CDR3 in amino acids: CASSYSGGGGASTDTQYF. As DNA, the CDR3 is TGTGCCAGCAGTTATAGCGGAGGGGGGGGGGCTAGCACAGATACGCAGTATTTT.

V usage is TRBV7-9 and J usage is TRBJ2-5; 9 nucleotides line up with TRBD1. CDR1 and CDR2 from the germline V gene are SEHNR and FQNEAQ (reference sequence). The CDR3 totals 15 residues. Trimming at V came to 4 bases and at J to 4 bases, leaving 7 bases not matched to a gene. The CDR3: CASSSPGTGLETQYF. CDR3 nucleotides: TGTGCCAGCAGCTCGCCCGGGACAGGGTTAGAGACCCAGTACTTC.

The V and J genes are TRBV7-2 and TRBJ2-1; 7 nucleotides align to TRBD1. There are 14 residues in the CDR3. Trimming cost V 4 bases and J 7 bases; bases outside gene matches: 7. Germline V gene data show CDR1 as SGHTA and CDR2 as FQGNSA. The CDR3 nucleotides are TGTGCCAGCAGCTGGGGACAGTTTACGAATGAGCAGTTCTTC. It specifies CASSWGQFTNEQFF.

This clonotype was recorded at least ten times. V usage is TRBV20-1 and J usage is TRBJ2-1; D is perhaps TRBD1 or TRBD2 (5 bases each). V gave up 5 bases and J gave up 0 bases, with 14 bases separating them. The CDR3 has 15 residues. From germline, CDR1 is DFQATT and CDR2 SNEGSKA (reference sequence). As DNA, the CDR3 is TGCAGTGCTCCCGGGACGGCACCCTCCTACAATGAGCAGTTCTTC. Residues: CSAPGTAPSYNEQFF.

For this clonotype: This may be a read error, as it is one base from a much larger clone. The chain joins TRBV7-9 to TRBJ2-7, with 9 bases fitting TRBD1. V gave up 4 bases and J gave up 3 bases; unmatched junction bases: 7. Germline assignment: CDR1 SEHNR and CDR2 FQNEAQ (reference sequence). The CDR3 spans 15 residues. CDR3 sequence (DNA): TGTGCCAGCAGCTGGGCCGGGACAGGGTACTACGAGCAGTACTTC. Translated: CASSWAGTGYYEQYF.

The J gene is TRBJ2-7, the V gene TRBV6-2 or TRBV6-3; 7 positions match TRBD2. This CDR3 spans 14 amino acids. V dropped 4 bases and J dropped 3; count of bases not matched to a gene: 6. Germline CDR1 and CDR2: MNHEY and SVGEGT. CDR3 sequence (DNA): TGTGCCAGCAGTTCTAGCGGAGGGAACTACGAGCAGTACTTC. This sequence encodes CASSSSGGNYEQYF.

This sequence joins TRBV7-9 and TRBJ2-1; 12 nucleotides match TRBD2. CDR1 and CDR2 from the germline V gene are SEHNR and FQNEAQ (reference sequence). Unmatched junction bases numbered 6, after V lost 3 bases and J lost 12 bases. The length of the CDR3 is 14 residues. The CDR3 nucleotides are TGTGCCAGCAGCTTTCTAGCGGGAGGGCCTTGGCAGTTCTTC. It encodes CASSFLAGGPWQFF. Drawing the rest from reference TRBV7-9 and TRBJ2-1, the complete variable domain is DTGVSQNPRHKITKRGQNVTFRCDPISEHNRLYWYRQTLGQGPEFLTYFQNEAQLEKSRLLSDRFSAERPKGSFSTLEIQRTEQGDSAMYLCASSFLAGGPWQFFGPGTRLTVL.

The rearrangement uses TRBV19 and TRBJ2-7; 10 bases map to TRBD1. In germline, CDR1 is LNHDA, CDR2 SQIVND (reference sequence). Trimming at V came to 6 bases and at J to 2 bases, leaving 10 bases not matched to a gene. The CDR3 loop spans 16 amino acids. CDR3 nucleotide sequence: TGTGCCAGTAGCCTGGGGACAGGGGCTCTACCCTACGAGCAGTACTTC. As protein: CASSLGTGALPYEQYF.

This chain joins TRBV12-3 or TRBV12-4 and TRBJ2-7; 9 bases are a match to TRBD1. This CDR3 has 15 amino acids. The trim removed 5 bases at V and 3 bases at J, leaving 8 bases unmatched. The CDR3 DNA follows: TGTGCCAGCAGTCGGGGACAGGGCGAGGTCTACGAGCAGTACTTC. Residues: CASSRGQGEVYEQYF.

The count of this clonotype is one. This chain uses TRBV12-3 or TRBV12-4 with TRBJ2-7; 8 nucleotides align to TRBD1. V trimming: 5 bases; J trimming: 10 bases; junction bases outside the gene matches: 7. This CDR3 is built from 12 residues. In DNA, the CDR3 is TGTGCCAGCAGTCACGGACAGGGCGTACAGTACTTC. It codes for CASSHGQGVQYF.

This rearrangement joins TRBV6-5 to TRBJ2-6; a possible D gene is TRBD2 (5 bases). CDR1 and CDR2 from the germline V gene are MNHEY and SVGAGI. V was clipped by 2 bases and J by 2 bases, with 10 bases between them. The CDR3 is made up of 16 amino acids. CDR3 loop: CASSYAARAGANVLTF. CDR3 sequence (DNA): TGTGCCAGCAGTTACGCTGCGCGGGCTGGGGCCAACGTCCTGACTTTC.

The sample holds a few counts of this clonotype. The rearrangement uses TRBV30 and TRBJ2-1; possibly TRBD2 for D (5 bases). CDR1 and CDR2 from the germline V gene are GTSNPN and SVGIG (reference sequence). Trimming left V 0 bases short and J 11 bases short, with 11 bases between. The CDR3 sequence is 12 residues long. The CDR3 DNA reads TGTGCCTGGAGTGTTACTAGGGCTAAGCAGTTCTTC. It encodes CAWSVTRAKQFF.

This clonotype was detected only a few times. The V call is TRBV25-1, the J call TRBJ1-2; 7 positions agree with TRBD1. After removal of 5 bases from V and 8 bases from J, the junction contained 17 bases not matched to a gene. Germline V CDR1 and CDR2: MGHDK, SYGVNS. This CDR3 comprises 16 residues. The CDR3 sequence is CASSPRRQGGSLGYTF. CDR3 coding DNA: TGTGCCAGCAGTCCCCGGCGACAGGGAGGAAGTCTAGGCTACACCTTC.

This clonotype was counted a few times. This chain connects TRBV7-2 to TRBJ2-5; D unresolved. V was pared by 1 base and J by 5 bases, with 14 bases between. The CDR3 is made up of 15 amino acids. Germline-derived CDR1 and CDR2 are SGHTA and FQGNSA. In DNA, the CDR3 is TGTGCCAGCAGCTTAGGTGTCTATGCTGGGGAGACCCAGTACTTC. Translation: CASSLGVYAGETQYF.